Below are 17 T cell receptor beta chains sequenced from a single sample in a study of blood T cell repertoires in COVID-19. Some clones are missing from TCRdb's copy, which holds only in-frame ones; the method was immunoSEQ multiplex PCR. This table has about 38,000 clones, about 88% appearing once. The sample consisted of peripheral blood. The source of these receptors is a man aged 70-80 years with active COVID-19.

The CDR3 region has the DNA TGTGCCAGCAGTTTAAGGCAGGGGTTGCGCTACACCTTC. Its translation: CASSLRQGLRYTF. The chain recombines TRBV28 with TRBJ1-2, with a possible D match to TRBD1 (6 bases). Germline values: CDR1 MDHEN, CDR2 SYDVKM. V was clipped by 2 bases and J by 9 bases, with 13 bases between them. CDR3 length: 13 residues.

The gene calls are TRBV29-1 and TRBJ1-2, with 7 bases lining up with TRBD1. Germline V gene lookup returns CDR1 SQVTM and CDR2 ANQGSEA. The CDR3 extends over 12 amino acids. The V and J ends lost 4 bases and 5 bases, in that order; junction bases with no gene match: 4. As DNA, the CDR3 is TGCAGCGTTGTGCAGGGGGTTTATGGCTACACCTTC. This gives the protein CSVVQGVYGYTF.

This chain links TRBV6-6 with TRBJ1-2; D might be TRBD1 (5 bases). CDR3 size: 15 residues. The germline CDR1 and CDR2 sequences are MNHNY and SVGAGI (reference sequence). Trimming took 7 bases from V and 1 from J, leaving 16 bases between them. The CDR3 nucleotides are TGTGCCAGCATGATGGACAACACCAATAACTATGGCTACACCTTC. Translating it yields CASMMDNTNNYGYTF.

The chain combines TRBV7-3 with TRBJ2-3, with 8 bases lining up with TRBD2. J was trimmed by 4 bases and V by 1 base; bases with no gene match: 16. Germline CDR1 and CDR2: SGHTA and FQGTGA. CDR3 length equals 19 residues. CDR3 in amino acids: CASSLIGPGVAGGPDTQYF. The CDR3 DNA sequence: TGTGCCAGCAGCTTAATCGGGCCGGGGGTGGCGGGAGGTCCAGATACGCAGTATTTT.

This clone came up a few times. CDR3 nucleotides: TGTGCCAGCAGTCTAGAGCGCAATTCACCCCTCCACTTT. Protein product: CASSLERNSPLHF. The genes are TRBV27 and TRBJ1-6; D gene uncertain. The CDR3 has 13 amino acids. Trimming pared 5 bases from V and 7 bases from J, leaving 9 bases between. Germline V CDR1 and CDR2: MNHEY, SMNVEV (reference sequence).

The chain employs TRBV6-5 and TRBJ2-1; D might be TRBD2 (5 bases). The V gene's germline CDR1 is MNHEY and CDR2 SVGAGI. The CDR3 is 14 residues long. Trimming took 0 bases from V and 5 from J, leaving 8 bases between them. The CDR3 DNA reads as TGTGCCAGCAGTTACTCGAGGGAGCACAATGAGCAGTTCTTC. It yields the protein CASSYSREHNEQFF.

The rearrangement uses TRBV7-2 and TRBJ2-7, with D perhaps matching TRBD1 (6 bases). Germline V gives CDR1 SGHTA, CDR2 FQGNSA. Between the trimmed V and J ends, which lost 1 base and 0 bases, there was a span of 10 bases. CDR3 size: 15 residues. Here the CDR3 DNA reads TGTGCCAGCAGCTTAGTTCCAGGGGACTCCTACGAGCAGTACTTC. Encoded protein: CASSLVPGDSYEQYF.

For the CDR3, the DNA is TGTGCCAGCAGCGTAGGGGGACAGGGTTCGGGCTACACCTTC. It specifies CASSVGGQGSGYTF. V usage is TRBV9 and J usage is TRBJ1-2, with 9 bases identical to TRBD1. Per germline, CDR1 SGDLS and CDR2 YYNGEE. CDR3 length: 14 amino acids. After removal of 0 bases from V and 8 bases from J, the junction contained 5 bases not matched to a gene. Full variable domain (missing parts from reference TRBV9 and TRBJ1-2): DSGVTQTPKHLITATGQRVTLRCSPRSGDLSVYWYQQSLDQGLQFLIQYYNGEERAKGNILERFSAQQFPDLHSELNLSSLELGDSALYFCASSVGGQGSGYTFGSGTRLTVV.

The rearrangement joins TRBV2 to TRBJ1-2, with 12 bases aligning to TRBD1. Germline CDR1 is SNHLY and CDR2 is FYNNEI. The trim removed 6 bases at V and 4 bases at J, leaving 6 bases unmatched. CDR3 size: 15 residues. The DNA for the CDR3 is TGTGCCAGCAGGGGACAGGGGGCGGTGGTCTATGGCTACACCTTC. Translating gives CASRGQGAVVYGYTF.

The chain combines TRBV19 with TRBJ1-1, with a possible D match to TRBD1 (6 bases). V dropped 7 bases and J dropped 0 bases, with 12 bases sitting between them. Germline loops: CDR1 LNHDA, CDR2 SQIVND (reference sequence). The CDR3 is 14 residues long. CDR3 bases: TGTGCCAGTACGCGCACAGGGCTGAACACTGAAGCTTTCTTT. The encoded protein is CASTRTGLNTEAFF. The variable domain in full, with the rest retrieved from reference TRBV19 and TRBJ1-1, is DGGITQSPKYLFRKEGQNVTLSCEQNLNHDAMYWYRQDPGQGLRLIYYSQIVNDFQKGDIAEGYSVSREKKESFPLTVTSAQKNPTAFYLCASTRTGLNTEAFFGQGTRLTVV.

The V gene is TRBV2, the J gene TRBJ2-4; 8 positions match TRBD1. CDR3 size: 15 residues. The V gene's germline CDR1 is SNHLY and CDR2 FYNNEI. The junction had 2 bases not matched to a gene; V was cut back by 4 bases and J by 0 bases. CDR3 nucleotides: TGTGCCAGCAGTGTGGACAGGGCAGCCAAAAACATTCAGTACTTC. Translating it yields CASSVDRAAKNIQYF. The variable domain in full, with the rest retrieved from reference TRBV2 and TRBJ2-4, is EPEVTQTPSHQVTQMGQEVILRCVPISNHLYFYWYRQILGQKVEFLVSFYNNEISEKSEIFDDQFSVERPDGSNFTLKIRSTKLEDSAMYFCASSVDRAAKNIQYFGAGTRLSVL.

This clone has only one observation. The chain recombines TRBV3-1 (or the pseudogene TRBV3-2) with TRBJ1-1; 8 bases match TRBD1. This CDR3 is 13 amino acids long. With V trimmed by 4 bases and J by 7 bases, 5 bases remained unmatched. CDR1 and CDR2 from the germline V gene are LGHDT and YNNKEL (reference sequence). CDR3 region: CASSRTGSYEAFF. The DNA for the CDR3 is TGTGCCAGCAGCCGGACAGGGTCTTATGAAGCTTTCTTT.

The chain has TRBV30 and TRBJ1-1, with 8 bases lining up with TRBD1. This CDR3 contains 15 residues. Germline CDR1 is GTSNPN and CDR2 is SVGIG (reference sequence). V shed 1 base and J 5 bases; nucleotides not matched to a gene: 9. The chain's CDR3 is CAWSALGQGATEAFF. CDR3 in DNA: TGTGCCTGGAGTGCTTTAGGGCAGGGGGCGACTGAAGCTTTCTTT.

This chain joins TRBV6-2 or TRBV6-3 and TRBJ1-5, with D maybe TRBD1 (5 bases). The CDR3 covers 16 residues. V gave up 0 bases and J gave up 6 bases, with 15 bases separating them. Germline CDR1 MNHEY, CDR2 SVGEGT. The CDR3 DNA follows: TGTGCCAGCAGTTACTCGAGTGGGACTTCCCTTCAGCCCCAGCATTTT. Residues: CASSYSSGTSLQPQHF.

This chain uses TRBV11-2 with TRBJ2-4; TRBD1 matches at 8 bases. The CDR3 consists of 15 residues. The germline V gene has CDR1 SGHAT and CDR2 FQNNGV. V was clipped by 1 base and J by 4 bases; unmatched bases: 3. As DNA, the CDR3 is TGTGCCAGCAGCTTAGGGACAGGGCGAAAAAACATTCAGTACTTC. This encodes CASSLGTGRKNIQYF. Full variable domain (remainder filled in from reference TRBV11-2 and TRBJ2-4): EAGVAQSPRYKIIEKRQSVAFWCNPISGHATLYWYQQILGQGPKLLIQFQNNGVVDDSQLPKDRFSAERLKGVDSTLKIQPAKLEDSAVYLCASSLGTGRKNIQYFGAGTRLSVL.

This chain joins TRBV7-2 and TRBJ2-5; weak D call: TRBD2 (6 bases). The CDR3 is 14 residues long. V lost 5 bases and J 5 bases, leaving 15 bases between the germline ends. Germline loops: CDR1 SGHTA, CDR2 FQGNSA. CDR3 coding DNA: TGTGCCAGCAGCCTGGGAGGACTTGGGGAGACCCAGTACTTC. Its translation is CASSLGGLGETQYF.

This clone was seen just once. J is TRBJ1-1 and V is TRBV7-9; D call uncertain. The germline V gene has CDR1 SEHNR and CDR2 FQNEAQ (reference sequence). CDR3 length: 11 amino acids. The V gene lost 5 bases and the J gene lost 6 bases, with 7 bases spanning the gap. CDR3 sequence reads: CASSPTSEAFF. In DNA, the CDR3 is TGTGCCAGCAGCCCGACTTCTGAAGCTTTCTTT.